One and the same sample provided the 2 T cell receptor beta chains below, sequenced in a study of blood T cell repertoires in COVID-19. TCRdb keeps only in-frame clones here, not all; method: immunoSEQ multiplex PCR. In the table there are some 97,000 clones, around four fifths of which are singletons. Sequencing was done on a sample of peripheral blood. Source of these receptors: a man aged 50-59 years with active or convalescent COVID-19.

The chain is built from TRBV6-5 and TRBJ2-2; D possibly corresponds to TRBD1 (5 bases). The germline gives CDR1 MNHEY, CDR2 SVGAGI. The CDR3 runs 15 residues. Trimming left V 5 bases short and J 5 bases short, with 15 bases between. The CDR3 region has the DNA TGTGCCAGCAGTAATGCAGGGCCGATGACCGGGGAGCTGTTTTTT. It translates to CASSNAGPMTGELFF.

In nucleotides, the CDR3 is TGTGCCAGCAGCTTCTACGTTATTTCGGTCGAGCAGTACTTC. It yields the protein CASSFYVISVEQYF. V usage is TRBV7-2 and J usage is TRBJ2-7; D gene unclear. Germline loops: CDR1 SGHTA, CDR2 FQGNSA. Trimming pared 3 bases from V and 6 bases from J, leaving 15 bases between. The CDR3 runs 14 residues.